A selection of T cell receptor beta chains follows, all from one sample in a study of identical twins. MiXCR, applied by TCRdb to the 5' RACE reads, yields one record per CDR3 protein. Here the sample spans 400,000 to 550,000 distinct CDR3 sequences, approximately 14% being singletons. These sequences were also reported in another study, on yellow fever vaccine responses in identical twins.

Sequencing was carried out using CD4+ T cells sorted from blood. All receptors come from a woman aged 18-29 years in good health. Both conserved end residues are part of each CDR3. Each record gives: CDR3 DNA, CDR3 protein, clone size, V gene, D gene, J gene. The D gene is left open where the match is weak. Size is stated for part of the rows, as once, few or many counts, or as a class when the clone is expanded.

TGTGCCAGCACCCCCAGGAGCCACCAAGAGACCCAGTACTTC	CASTPRSHQETQYF	NA	TRBV6-2/TRBV6-3	NA	TRBJ2-5
TGTGCCAGCAGCTTACGGACATCGGGGAATCAGCCCCAGCATTTT	CASSLRTSGNQPQHF	few	TRBV5-6	NA	TRBJ1-5
TGTGCCAGCAGCCCTAATGGACTAGCGGGGGGACCAGAGCAGTTCTTC	CASSPNGLAGGPEQFF	few	TRBV7-2	TRBD2	TRBJ2-1
TGTGCCAGCGCTGCCGGGACAGACATCTACGAGCAGTACTTC	CASAAGTDIYEQYF	NA	TRBV6-1	TRBD1	TRBJ2-7
TGTGCCAGCAGCTTAGAGCCTAGCGGGAGGATAAACTTC	CASSLEPSGRINF	many	TRBV7-9	TRBD2	TRBJ2-7
TGTGCCAGCAGTCCCCGAGCTGGGCGGGGGGGCTTTGATACGCAGTATTTT	CASSPRAGRGGFDTQYF	few	TRBV12-3/TRBV12-4	TRBD2	TRBJ2-3
TGCAGCGTCCGGTGGGACAGCGCGAACACCGGGGAGCTGTTTTTT	CSVRWDSANTGELFF	few	TRBV29-1	TRBD1	TRBJ2-2
TGTGCCAGTACGAGGGCAGGGGGAACTGAAGCTTTCTTT	CASTRAGGTEAFF	NA	TRBV19	TRBD1	TRBJ1-1
TGCAGTGCTAGAGATCTGGACAGGTCACTCTCCTACGAGCAGTACTTC	CSARDLDRSLSYEQYF	NA	TRBV20-1	TRBD1	TRBJ2-7
TGTGCCTGGAGTGGCTGGGACAGGGGCTACGAGCAGTACTTC	CAWSGWDRGYEQYF	NA	TRBV30	TRBD1	TRBJ2-7